These 5 T cell receptor beta chains share one sample of origin, sequenced in a study of blood T cell repertoires in COVID-19. Profiling relied on immunoSEQ multiplex PCR, and the TCRdb table lists in-frame clones only, not all of them. The table has some 400,000 clones, roughly nine tenths seen once; the top ten hold roughly 1.1%. The sample consisted of PBMCs or T cells enriched from blood (not recorded which). These receptors originate from a man between 25 and 39 years old who had recovered from COVID-19.

J is TRBJ1-5 and V is TRBV21-1; no check of the table's D call, TRBD1, against the DNA was made. TRBV21-1 is a documented pseudogene. The CDR3 length is 18 residues. CDR3 region: CASSKADGQGNSNQPQHF. The CDR3 region has the DNA TGTGCCAGCAGCAAAGCGGATGGACAGGGGAATAGCAATCAGCCCCAGCATTTT.

The count of this clone is one. The chain combines TRBV27 with TRBJ2-2; no clear D. V lost 4 bases to trimming and J lost 2 bases, with 8 bases between them. Germline CDR1 and CDR2: MNHEY and SMNVEV (reference sequence). The CDR3 loop spans 14 amino acids. This CDR3 reads CASSSSFNTGELFF. The DNA of the CDR3 is TGTGCCAGCAGTTCCTCCTTCAACACCGGGGAGCTGTTTTTT.

V usage is TRBV27 and J usage is TRBJ2-6, with D maybe TRBD1 (5 bases). V lost 0 bases to trimming and J lost 3 bases, with 21 bases between them. The CDR3 totals 20 residues. Germline V gives CDR1 MNHEY, CDR2 SMNVEV (reference sequence). The CDR3 coding sequence is TGTGCCAGCAGTTTATCGGAACAGGCCACTGGTTTATTTGGGGCCAACGTCCTGACTTTC. Translating gives CASSLSEQATGLFGANVLTF. The full variable domain, rest sourced from reference TRBV27 and TRBJ2-6, is EAQVTQNPRYLITVTGKKLTVTCSQNMNHEYMSWYRQDPGLGLRQIYYSMNVEVTDKGDVPEGYKVSRKEKRNFPLILESPSPNQTSLYFCASSLSEQATGLFGANVLTFGAGSRLTVL.

Comments on this clone: The sample has other DNA sequences that encode this CDR3 too. V and J are TRBV5-6 and TRBJ2-7; D is perhaps TRBD2 (6 bases). V lost 0 bases to trimming and J lost 0 bases, with 16 bases between them. The length of the CDR3 is 17 residues. The germline CDR1 and CDR2 sequences are SGHDT and YYEEEE. The CDR3 here is CASSLGSVGRSSYEQYF. The CDR3 bases are TGTGCCAGCAGCTTGGGTTCGGTCGGGAGAAGCTCCTACGAGCAGTACTTC.

The gene calls are TRBV7-3 and TRBJ2-2; TRBD2 matches 11 bases. V was pared by 6 bases and J by 0 bases, with 0 bases of the junction left unmatched. This CDR3 is 15 amino acids long. The germline CDR1 and CDR2 sequences are SGHTA and FQGTGA. The CDR3 reads CASRGLAANTGELFF. The CDR3 DNA is TGTGCCAGCAGGGGACTAGCGGCGAACACCGGGGAGCTGTTTTTT. The full variable domain, rest sourced from reference TRBV7-3 and TRBJ2-2, is GAGVSQTPSNKVTEKGKYVELRCDPISGHTALYWYRQSLGQGPEFLIYFQGTGAADDSGLPNDRFFAVRPEGSVSTLKIQRTERGDSAVYLCASRGLAANTGELFFGEGSRLTVL.